What follows are 5 T cell receptor beta chains derived from one specimen sequenced in a study of blood T cell repertoires in COVID-19 (dated by TCRdb to 2020 to 2021). The library was produced with the immunoSEQ multiplex PCR assay. Held by TCRdb, this immuneACCESS table contains in-frame sequences only and omits some clones. Under half of the omission traces to an unresolved V gene where checked; the cause of the rest is unknown. Within this sample are a few hundred thousand clones, with nearly 90% of them counted one time only. The top ten clonotypes cover about 12% of the sample. Sequencing was performed on peripheral blood. The receptors shown here come from a woman between 18 and 30 years old who had recovered from COVID-19.

This chain links TRBV19 with TRBJ2-1; D gene uncertain. The V and J ends lost 2 bases and 6 bases respectively, with 8 bases between them. CDR1 LNHDA and CDR2 SQIVND come from the germline V gene (reference sequence). There are 13 residues in the CDR3. The CDR3 reads CASSIWPGNEQFF. The CDR3 DNA follows: TGTGCCAGTAGTATATGGCCAGGCAATGAGCAGTTCTTC.

There are a few counts of this clone. The chain joins TRBV5-5 to TRBJ1-1, with 9 nucleotides matching TRBD1. CDR1 is SGHKS, CDR2 YYEKEE, per germline (reference sequence). Losses at the gene ends were 4 bases for V and 3 bases for J; bases not matched to a gene: 4. The CDR3 contains 14 residues. CDR3 loop: CASSRTGVHTEAFF. CDR3 bases: TGTGCCAGCAGCCGGACAGGGGTACACACTGAAGCTTTCTTT.

This clone was seen a single time. The chain links TRBV21-1 to TRBJ1-5; TRBD1 was called by the table and not checked on the DNA. TRBV21-1 is flagged as a pseudogene. The CDR3 has 16 amino acids. CDR3 loop: CANIAFAGTPNQPQHF. The CDR3, as DNA: TGTGCCAACATTGCATTTGCCGGGACACCGAATCAGCCCCAGCATTTT.

The chain links TRBV6-2 or TRBV6-3 to TRBJ2-1, with 7 bases that match TRBD2. CDR1 and CDR2 from the germline V gene are MNHEY and SVGEGT. Trimming removed 4 bases from V and 4 bases from J; junction bases left unmatched: 7. There are 15 residues in the CDR3. DNA of the CDR3: TGTGCCAGCAGTTCTCTCCCAGCGGGATACAATGAGCAGTTCTTC. Translating it yields CASSSLPAGYNEQFF.

This clone has a handful of counts. The chain combines TRBV4-1 with TRBJ2-1, with 9 nucleotides matching TRBD2. The CDR3 has 18 residues. Germline V gene data show CDR1 as MGHRA and CDR2 as YSYEKL. V shed 3 bases, J shed 4 bases, and the junction held 13 bases outside the gene matches. The CDR3 protein is CASSQVGTSRFGYNEQFF. The CDR3 DNA is TGCGCCAGCAGCCAGGTTGGGACTAGCCGATTTGGGTACAATGAGCAGTTCTTC.